This TCR beta chain was identified in a study of beta chain features in type 1 diabetes. The overall study: Age, gender and cell yields were alike across patients and healthy donors.

Isolated RNA was reverse transcribed in full, so expressed TCRB transcripts were sequenced. Repertoires were generated with immunoSEQ multiplex PCR, while TCRdb's copy carries only in-frame clones and drops some. The data show roughly 500,000 clones, around 30% seen once. Whole-study findings and limits: For TCRB rearrangement, an influence of HLA type remained unresolved here. Patients with type 1 diabetes carried fewer insertions and had more deletions at their VDJ junctions.

A single heparinised blood sample, averaging approximately 0.12 L, was obtained per donor. This clone turned up a few times. Antigen specificity is unknown. J lost 3 bases, V lost 5 bases, and 8 bases had no gene match. Germline V gives CDR1 SGDLS, CDR2 YYNGEE. This CDR3 comprises 15 residues. The sequence was collected from a man aged 18 to 35 in good health. This rearrangement joins TRBV9 to TRBJ2-7; 10 bases agree with TRBD2. The sample consisted of naive CD4+ T cells from blood. The CDR3 DNA follows: TGTGCCAGCAGTGCTAGCGGGAGTGGTGGCTACGAGCAGTACTTC. This codes for CASSASGSGGYEQYF. The entire variable domain, with the rest obtained from reference TRBV9 and TRBJ2-7, is as follows: DSGVTQTPKHLITATGQRVTLRCSPRSGDLSVYWYQQSLDQGLQFLIQYYNGEERAKGNILERFSAQQFPDLHSELNLSSLELGDSALYFCASSASGSGGYEQYFGPGTRLTVT.